The sequence of this T cell receptor beta chain was determined in a study of Graves' ophthalmopathy and Graves' hyperthyroidism. About the study: Peripheral blood was collected at initial diagnosis, before any treatment.

Germline V gene data show CDR1 as DFQATT and CDR2 as SNEGSKA (reference sequence). There are 18 residues in the CDR3. V was clipped by 1 base and J by 4 bases; unmatched bases: 17. The TCR beta CDR3 regions underwent amplification from RNA transcripts. RT-PCR was first run with HTBI primers, then multiplex PCR in a second round. TCRdb passed the multiplex PCR reads through MiXCR, listing each CDR3 protein once. The profile covers about 420,000 distinct CDR3 sequences, with about 21% appearing a single time and roughly 3.2% taken by the ten largest. This clonotype appeared a few times. The TCR sequence derives from a woman aged 18-29 years with stable Graves' hyperthyroidism. The specimen was peripheral blood. The chain combines TRBV20-1 with TRBJ1-1; 8 bases align to TRBD1. The CDR3 DNA reads TGCAGTGCTAGAGTGAGAAGCAGGGGGCGTTGGTTTAGCACTGAAGCTTTCTTT. Protein sequence: CSARVRSRGRWFSTEAFF.